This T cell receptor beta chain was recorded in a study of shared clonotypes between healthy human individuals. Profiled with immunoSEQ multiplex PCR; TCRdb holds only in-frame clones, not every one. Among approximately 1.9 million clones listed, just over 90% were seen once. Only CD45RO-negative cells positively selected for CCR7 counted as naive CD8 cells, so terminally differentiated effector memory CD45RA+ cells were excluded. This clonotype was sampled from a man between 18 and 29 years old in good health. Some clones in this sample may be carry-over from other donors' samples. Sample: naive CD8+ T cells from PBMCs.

The CDR3 is CATALESSYNEQFF. The DNA for the CDR3 is TGTGCCACGGCCCTTGAGAGCTCCTACAATGAGCAGTTCTTC. This rearrangement joins TRBV15 to TRBJ2-1; D gene ambiguous. V was trimmed by 9 bases and J by 0 bases, leaving 12 bases between them. The CDR3 contains 14 residues. The V gene's germline CDR1 is LNHNV and CDR2 YYDKDF (reference sequence). Full variable domain (remainder filled in from reference TRBV15 and TRBJ2-1): DAMVIQNPRYQVTQFGKPVTLSCSQTLNHNVMYWYQQKSSQAPKLLFHYYDKDFNNEADTPDNFQSRRPNTSFCFLDIRSPGLGDTAMYLCATALESSYNEQFFGPGTRLTVL.